This TCR beta chain was obtained from a study of shared clonotypes between healthy human individuals. As for the study in general: Three CD4 naive, three CD4 memory, two CD8 naive and one CD8 memory plate were used per donor.

Using immunoSEQ multiplex PCR, the repertoire was profiled, and TCRdb retains in-frame clones only, with some absent. Here the sample spans about 580,000 clones, 95% to 98% being singletons. Naivety among CD8 cells was defined by CD45RO negativity and positive CCR7 selection, thereby excluding terminally differentiated effector memory CD45RA+ cells. With 2 bases removed from V and 3 bases from J, the gap between germline ends came to 11 bases. This CDR3 contains 14 residues. Germline V gene lookup returns CDR1 KGHSH and CDR2 LQKENI. This chain uses TRBV18 with TRBJ2-7; D assignment may be TRBD1 or TRBD2 (5 bases each). This clonotype originated in a man younger than 45 in good health. The material sequenced was naive CD8+ T cells sorted from blood. CDR3 region: CASSPGTSVYEQYF. The CDR3 DNA is TGTGCCAGCTCACCAGGGACCTCTGTCTACGAGCAGTACTTC. Full variable domain (outside the CDR3, taken from reference TRBV18 and TRBJ2-7): NAGVMQNPRHLVRRRGQEARLRCSPMKGHSHVYWYRQLPEEGLKFMVYLQKENIIDESGMPKERFSAEFPKEGPSILRIQQVVRGDSAAYFCASSPGTSVYEQYFGPGTRLTVT.